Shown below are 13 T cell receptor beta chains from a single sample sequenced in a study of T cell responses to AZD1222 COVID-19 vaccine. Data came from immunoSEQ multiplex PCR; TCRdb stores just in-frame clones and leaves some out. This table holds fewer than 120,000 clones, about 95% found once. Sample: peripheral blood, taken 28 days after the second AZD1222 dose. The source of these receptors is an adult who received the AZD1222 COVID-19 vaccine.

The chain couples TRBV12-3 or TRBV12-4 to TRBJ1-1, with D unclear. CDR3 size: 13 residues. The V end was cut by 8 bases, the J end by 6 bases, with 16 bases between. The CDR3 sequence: CASGTSVVSEAFF. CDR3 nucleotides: TGTGCCAGCGGCACCTCTGTGGTCTCTGAAGCTTTCTTT.

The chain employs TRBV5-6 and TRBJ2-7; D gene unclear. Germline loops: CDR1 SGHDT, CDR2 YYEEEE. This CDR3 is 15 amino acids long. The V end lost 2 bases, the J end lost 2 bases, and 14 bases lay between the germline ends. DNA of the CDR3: TGTGCCAGCAGCTTACCCAAGGACGGAACCTACGAGCAGTACTTC. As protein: CASSLPKDGTYEQYF.

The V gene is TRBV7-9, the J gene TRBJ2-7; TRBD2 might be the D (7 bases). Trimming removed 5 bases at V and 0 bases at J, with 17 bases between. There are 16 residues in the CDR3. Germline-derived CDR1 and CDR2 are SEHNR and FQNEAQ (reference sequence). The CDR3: CASSRWGGASSYEQYF. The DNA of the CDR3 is TGTGCCAGCAGCAGATGGGGGGGCGCGAGCTCCTACGAGCAGTACTTC.

The CDR3 protein is CASSPPITGGLFEPQHF. In nucleotides, the CDR3 is TGTGCCAGCTCACCACCGATAACAGGGGGCTTGTTTGAGCCCCAGCATTTT. The chain uses TRBV18 and TRBJ1-5; 9 positions agree with TRBD1. The CDR3 loop spans 17 amino acids. CDR1 is KGHSH and CDR2 is LQKENI in the germline V gene. J was trimmed by 8 bases and V by 0 bases; bases with no gene match: 11.

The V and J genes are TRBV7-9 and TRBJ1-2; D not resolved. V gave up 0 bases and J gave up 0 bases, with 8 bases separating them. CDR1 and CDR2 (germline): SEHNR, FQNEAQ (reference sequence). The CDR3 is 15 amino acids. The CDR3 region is CASSLAPLTNYGYTF. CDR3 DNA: TGTGCCAGCAGCTTAGCCCCACTAACTAACTATGGCTACACCTTC.

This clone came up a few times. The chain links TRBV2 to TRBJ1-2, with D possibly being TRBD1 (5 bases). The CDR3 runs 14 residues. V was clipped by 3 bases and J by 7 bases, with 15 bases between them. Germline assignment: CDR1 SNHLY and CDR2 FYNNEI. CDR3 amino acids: CASSDGDWGGGYTF. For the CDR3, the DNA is TGTGCCAGCAGTGACGGGGACTGGGGCGGTGGCTACACCTTC. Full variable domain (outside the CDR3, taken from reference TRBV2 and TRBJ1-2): EPEVTQTPSHQVTQMGQEVILRCVPISNHLYFYWYRQILGQKVEFLVSFYNNEISEKSEIFDDQFSVERPDGSNFTLKIRSTKLEDSAMYFCASSDGDWGGGYTFGSGTRLTVV.

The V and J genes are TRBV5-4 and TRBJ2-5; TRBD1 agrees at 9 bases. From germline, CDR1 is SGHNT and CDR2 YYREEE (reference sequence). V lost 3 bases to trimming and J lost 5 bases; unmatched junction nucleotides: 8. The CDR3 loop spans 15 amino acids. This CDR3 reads CASSSGQGDFETQYF. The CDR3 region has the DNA TGTGCCAGCAGCTCGGGACAGGGTGACTTCGAGACCCAGTACTTC.

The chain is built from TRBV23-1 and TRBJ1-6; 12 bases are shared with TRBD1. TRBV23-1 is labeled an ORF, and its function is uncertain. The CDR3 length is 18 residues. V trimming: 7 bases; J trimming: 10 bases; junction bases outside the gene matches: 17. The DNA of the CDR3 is TGCGCCAGCAATATCCGGGACAGGGGGCTAGAAGCGCAATCACCCCTCCACTTT. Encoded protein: CASNIRDRGLEAQSPLHF.

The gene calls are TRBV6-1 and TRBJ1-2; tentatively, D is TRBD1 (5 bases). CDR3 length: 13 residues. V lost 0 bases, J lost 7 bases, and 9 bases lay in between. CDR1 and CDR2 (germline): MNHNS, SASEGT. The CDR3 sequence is CASSEAYRSGYTF. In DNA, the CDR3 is TGTGCCAGCAGTGAAGCGTACAGGTCTGGCTACACCTTC.

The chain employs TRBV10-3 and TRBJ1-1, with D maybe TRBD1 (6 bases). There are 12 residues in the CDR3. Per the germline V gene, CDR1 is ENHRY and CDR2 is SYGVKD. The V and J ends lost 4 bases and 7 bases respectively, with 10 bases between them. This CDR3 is CAISGQGSEAFF. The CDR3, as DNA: TGTGCCATCAGTGGTCAGGGGAGTGAAGCTTTCTTT.

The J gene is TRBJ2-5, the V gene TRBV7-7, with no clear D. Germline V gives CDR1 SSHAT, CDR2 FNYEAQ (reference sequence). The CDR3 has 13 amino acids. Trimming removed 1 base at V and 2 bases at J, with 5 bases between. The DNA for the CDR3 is TGTGCCAGCAGCTTAGGCGCGCAAGAGACCCAGTACTTC. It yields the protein CASSLGAQETQYF.

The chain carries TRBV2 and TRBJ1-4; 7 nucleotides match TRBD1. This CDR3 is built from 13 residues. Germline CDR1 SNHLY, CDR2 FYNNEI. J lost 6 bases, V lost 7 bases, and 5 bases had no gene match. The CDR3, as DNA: TGTGCCAGCAAATACAGGGGTCATGAAAAACTGTTTTTT. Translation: CASKYRGHEKLFF. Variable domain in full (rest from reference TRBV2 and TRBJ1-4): EPEVTQTPSHQVTQMGQEVILRCVPISNHLYFYWYRQILGQKVEFLVSFYNNEISEKSEIFDDQFSVERPDGSNFTLKIRSTKLEDSAMYFCASKYRGHEKLFFGSGTQLSVL.

CDR3 DNA: TGTGCCAGCAGCCAAATAGGGGTCTTCGGAGGAAACACCATATATTTT. Protein: CASSQIGVFGGNTIYF. The chain links TRBV3-1 (or the pseudogene TRBV3-2) to TRBJ1-3; D may be TRBD1 (5 bases). Germline values: CDR1 LGHDT, CDR2 YNNKEL (reference sequence). This CDR3 comprises 16 residues. Trimming shortened V by 2 bases and J by 4 bases, and 15 bases separated the two germline ends.